Below, 16 T cell receptor beta chains from the same sample are listed, as sequenced in a study of T cell responses to AZD1222 COVID-19 vaccine. This table comes from immunoSEQ multiplex PCR, and its TCRdb copy is limited to in-frame clones, with some not included. Of over 100,000 clones in the sample, roughly 87% were seen once. This material consisted of peripheral blood, taken on day 0 of MenACWY control vaccination. The source of these receptors is an adult in good health.

CDR3 in amino acids: CASSQDSGARDEKLFF. The CDR3 coding sequence is TGTGCCAGCAGCCAAGACTCGGGGGCCAGGGATGAAAAACTGTTTTTT. V gene TRBV3-1 (or the pseudogene TRBV3-2) combines with J gene TRBJ1-4; tentative D call: TRBD1 (6 bases). There are 16 residues in the CDR3. V lost 0 bases to trimming and J lost 6 bases, with 14 bases between them. Germline CDR1 and CDR2: LGHDT and YNNKEL (reference sequence).

This sequence joins TRBV4-3 and TRBJ2-3; no clear D gene. V lost 4 bases and J 0 bases, leaving 11 bases between the germline ends. Per the germline V gene, CDR1 is LGHNA and CDR2 is YSLEER. The CDR3 covers 15 residues. CDR3: CASSPGGPSTDTQYF. In nucleotides, the CDR3 is TGCGCCAGCAGCCCCGGCGGACCCAGCACAGATACGCAGTATTTT.

The rearrangement links TRBV19 to TRBJ1-3; D is ambiguous. The CDR3 totals 12 residues. Germline V gene data show CDR1 as LNHDA and CDR2 as SQIVND (reference sequence). V lost 8 bases, J lost 4 bases, and 9 bases lay in between. CDR3: CASRLGGNTIYF. In nucleotides, the CDR3 is TGTGCCAGTCGTCTGGGAGGAAACACCATATATTTT.

The CDR3 region is CASSLGGTSTTYEQYF. CDR3 DNA: TGCGCCAGCAGCTTGGGGGGTACGAGTACCACCTACGAGCAGTACTTC. The rearrangement links TRBV5-1 to TRBJ2-7; D uncertain. CDR3 length: 16 residues. Germline CDR1 reads SGHRS; CDR2 reads YFSETQ. Trimming left V 0 bases short and J 2 bases short, with 15 bases between.

As DNA, the CDR3 is TGTGCCAGCAGCTTAGCTATTAGGACAGCCACTGAAGCTTTCTTT. It yields the protein CASSLAIRTATEAFF. The chain joins TRBV7-2 to TRBJ1-1; TRBD1 is a possible D gene (6 bases). The CDR3 extends over 15 amino acids. Germline assignment: CDR1 SGHTA and CDR2 FQGNSA. V shed 0 bases and J shed 4 bases, with 12 bases lying between them.

The chain uses TRBV24-1 and TRBJ1-5; D is ambiguous. This CDR3 has 14 residues. The germline CDR1 and CDR2 sequences are KGHDR and SFDVKD. The V end was cut by 2 bases, the J end by 7 bases, with 11 bases between. The CDR3 DNA reads TGTGCCACCAGTGATTCCCAAGGGTTGCAGCCCCAGCATTTT. It translates to CATSDSQGLQPQHF.

V is TRBV11-2 and J is TRBJ1-2; maybe TRBD1 (5 bases). Germline CDR1 and CDR2: SGHAT and FQNNGV. The CDR3 totals 13 residues. The V end was cut by 5 bases, the J end by 8 bases, with 15 bases between. In DNA, the CDR3 is TGTGCCAGCAGCACAATGGTCCAGGGAGGCTACACCTTC. Amino acid sequence: CASSTMVQGGYTF.

This chain uses TRBV5-1 with TRBJ2-5, with D tentatively TRBD2 (6 bases). CDR3 length: 13 amino acids. Looked up from germline, CDR1 is SGHRS and CDR2 is YFSETQ. V gave up 2 bases and J gave up 5 bases, with 10 bases separating them. This CDR3 reads CASSFTSTETQYF. The CDR3 nucleotides are TGCGCCAGCAGCTTTACTAGCACGGAGACCCAGTACTTC.

The chain has TRBV3-1 (or the pseudogene TRBV3-2) and TRBJ1-1; perhaps TRBD1 as D (5 bases). Germline V gives CDR1 LGHDT, CDR2 YNNKEL (reference sequence). Trimming took 0 bases from V and 0 from J, leaving 14 bases between them. The CDR3 is 17 amino acids. CDR3 in DNA: TGTGCCAGCAGCCAAGATTTATATGGGGGTATGAACACTGAAGCTTTCTTT. Translation gives CASSQDLYGGMNTEAFF.

The chain links TRBV3-1 (or the pseudogene TRBV3-2) to TRBJ1-1, with D possibly TRBD1 on 6 matching bases. The CDR3 has 13 amino acids. Germline V gene lookup returns CDR1 LGHDT and CDR2 YNNKEL (reference sequence). Trimming shortened V by 1 base and J by 9 bases, and 12 bases separated the two germline ends. This CDR3 is CASSQGIRGQAFF. Here the CDR3 DNA reads TGTGCCAGCAGCCAAGGTATCCGGGGGCAAGCTTTCTTT.

The J gene is TRBJ2-7, the V gene TRBV7-6; D is perhaps TRBD1 (6 bases). The CDR3 has 18 amino acids. Germline CDR1 reads SGHVS; CDR2 reads FNYEAQ. V lost 1 base, J lost 0 bases, and 19 bases lay in between. The CDR3 sequence is CASSLGWGLASSSYEQYF. The CDR3 DNA sequence: TGTGCCAGCAGCTTAGGTTGGGGGCTAGCTTCAAGCTCCTACGAGCAGTACTTC.

This clone showed up many times. The J gene is TRBJ2-7, the V gene TRBV5-6, with TRBD1 matching over 7 bases. Germline V gene data show CDR1 as SGHDT and CDR2 as YYEEEE. V dropped 8 bases and J dropped 4; count of bases not matched to a gene: 9. The CDR3 runs to 13 residues. The CDR3 bases are TGTGCCAGTGGAACGGGACAGCTTTACGAGCAGTACTTC. Translation: CASGTGQLYEQYF.

J is TRBJ2-5 and V is TRBV7-2; TRBD1 aligns across 7 bases. CDR1 and CDR2 (germline): SGHTA, FQGNSA. J was trimmed by 4 bases and V by 6 bases; bases with no gene match: 11. This CDR3 has 15 amino acids. The CDR3 DNA sequence: TGTGCCAGCAGAAACCGACAGGGTGGGGGAGAGACCCAGTACTTC. Translating gives CASRNRQGGGETQYF.

The DNA for the CDR3 is TGTGCCAGCAGCTTTGTCAAGGTCGTCTCAACTAATGAAAAACTGTTTTTT. This encodes CASSFVKVVSTNEKLFF. The gene calls are TRBV5-5 and TRBJ1-4; D is uncertain. The V gene's germline CDR1 is SGHKS and CDR2 YYEKEE (reference sequence). The V and J ends lost 2 bases and 0 bases respectively, with 14 bases between them. This CDR3 comprises 17 residues.

This chain connects TRBV7-9 to TRBJ2-5; possibly TRBD2 for D (5 bases). This CDR3 is built from 14 residues. Trimming left V 0 bases short and J 5 bases short, with 10 bases between. Germline CDR1 and CDR2: SEHNR and FQNEAQ (reference sequence). In nucleotides, the CDR3 is TGTGCCAGCAGCTTAGCTGATAGGGAGGAGACCCAGTACTTC. It encodes CASSLADREETQYF.

V and J are TRBV27 and TRBJ1-6; D may be TRBD1 (5 bases). Per germline, CDR1 MNHEY and CDR2 SMNVEV (reference sequence). The CDR3 has 17 residues. Trimming pared 1 base from V and 9 bases from J, leaving 19 bases between. CDR3 sequence reads: CASSLWFEGQGFSPLHF. CDR3 DNA: TGTGCCAGCAGTTTATGGTTCGAAGGGCAGGGTTTTTCACCCCTCCACTTT.